Listed below are T cell receptor beta chains from one sample, sequenced in a study of blood T cells in healthy people across ages. TCRdb fed the 5' RACE reads into MiXCR, producing one record per CDR3 protein. In the table there are 1.5 million to 2 million distinct CDR3 sequences, roughly 50% of which are singletons. Sequencing was carried out using blood. These TCRs come from a woman aged 40 to 50 in good health. CDR3s include the opening cysteine and the closing phenylalanine or tryptophan. The D gene is left open where the match is weak. Clone size, where shown, is once, few, many, or a class for clones that have expanded.

>14|-|TRBJ1-6|TRBV10-2|TRBD1
TGCGCCAGCAGTGGACAGGGGGCTAGTTCACCCCTCCACTTT
CASSGQGASSPLHF
>16|few|TRBJ1-2|TRBV4-1|-
TGCGCCAGCAGCGTAGCTCGGGACGGATCAGAATGGGGCTACACCTTC
CASSVARDGSEWGYTF
>15|-|TRBJ1-2|TRBV6-5|TRBD1
TGTGCCAGCAGTTCTGGGGACAGGGGATGGAGTGGCTACACCTTC
CASSSGDRGWSGYTF
>19|once|TRBJ2-3|TRBV4-2|TRBD1
TGTGCCAGCAGCCAAGTCCAGCCGGGACAGGGAGGAGGCACAGATACGCAGTATTTT
CASSQVQPGQGGGTDTQYF
>13|-|TRBJ2-1|TRBV20-1|TRBD2
TGCAGTGCTCGTAGCGGGGGGGTAAATGAGCAGTTCTTC
CSARSGGVNEQFF
>15|-|TRBJ2-7|TRBV6-1|-
TGTGCCAGCAGGACTTACGACTGGGAGAACTACGAGCAGTACTTC
CASRTYDWENYEQYF
>13|few|TRBJ1-2|TRBV4-2|-
TGTGCCAGCAGCCAAAATGTGGTTAATGGCTACACCTTC
CASSQNVVNGYTF
>14|-|TRBJ2-7|TRBV27|-
TGTGCCAGCAGTTCGACGAATCACTACTGCGAGCAGTACTTC
CASSSTNHYCEQYF
>15|-|TRBJ1-2|TRBV7-2|-
TGTGCCAGCAGCTCGCCCTCATTGTCTAACTATGGCTACACCTTC
CASSSPSLSNYGYTF
>13|-|TRBJ2-3|TRBV5-1|-
TGCGCCAGCAGCCTTTCTATCCGGGATACGCAGTATTTT
CASSLSIRDTQYF
>15|-|TRBJ1-2|TRBV5-1|TRBD1
TGCGCCAGCAGCTTCCCCGGGACAGAGAACTATGGCTACACCTTC
CASSFPGTENYGYTF
>16|-|TRBJ2-1|TRBV28|TRBD1
TGTGCCAGCAGGATCATCTCGGGGACAGGATACAATGAGCAGTTCTTC
CASRIISGTGYNEQFF
>14|-|TRBJ2-3|TRBV4-3|-
TGCGCCAGCAGCCAAGATGGTCGGGCAAGCGCGCAGTATTTT
CASSQDGRASAQYF
>13|few|TRBJ1-2|TRBV20-1|-
TGCAGTGCTACTGACAGGTTCTTCTATGGCTACACCTTC
CSATDRFFYGYTF
>17|-|TRBJ2-3|TRBV2|TRBD2
TGTGCCAGCAGTGCCGGTAGCGGGGGGGCTCATACAGATACGCAGTATTTT
CASSAGSGGAHTDTQYF
>17|-|TRBJ2-3|TRBV11-2|TRBD2
TGTGCCAGCAGCTTGGGATTAGCGGGGGGGAGGGGAGATACGCAGTATTTT
CASSLGLAGGRGDTQYF
>14|-|TRBJ1-2|TRBV7-2|-
TGTGCCAGCAGATTAGTGGGGGGGAGGTATGGCTACACCTTC
CASRLVGGRYGYTF
>12|-|TRBJ2-1|TRBV2|-
TGTGCCAGCCGTAGAGATTTAGATGAGCAGTTCTTC
CASRRDLDEQFF
>17|few|TRBJ2-5|TRBV28|-
TGTGCCAGCACTTCTCCCCATATTGTTGGGCCCCAAGAGACCCAGTACTTC
CASTSPHIVGPQETQYF
>14|-|TRBJ1-5|TRBV6-6|TRBD1
TGTGCCAGCAGGACAGGGGGCTTCTCTCAGCCCCAGCATTTT
CASRTGGFSQPQHF
>14|-|TRBJ2-5|TRBV4-3|-
TGCGCCAGCAGCCAATCACAGGGCTATGAGACCCAGTACTTC
CASSQSQGYETQYF
>11|many|TRBJ2-1|TRBV6-6|-
TGTGCCAGCAGCCCCTACGATGAGCAGTTCTTC
CASSPYDEQFF
>16|-|TRBJ2-7|TRBV7-8|TRBD1
TGTGCCAGCAGGATGACAGGGGGAAAAGACCTTTACGAGCAGTACTTC
CASRMTGGKDLYEQYF
>14|-|TRBJ2-3|TRBV12-3/TRBV12-4|-
TGTGCCAGCAGTTTAGTAAAAGGATGGGATACGCAGTATTTT
CASSLVKGWDTQYF
>13|-|TRBJ2-7|TRBV7-9|-
TGTGCCAGCAGCTCTACAGGGCACGACGAGCAGTACTTC
CASSSTGHDEQYF
>14|few|TRBJ2-7|TRBV7-2|-
TGTGCCAGCAGCCGCGGGACGGTGGCCTACGAGCAGTACTTC
CASSRGTVAYEQYF